The 27 T cell receptor beta chains reported below all come from one sample, sequenced in a study of cytomegalovirus exposure and HLA in healthy donors. The PCR contained 60 Vbeta and 13 Jbeta primers. This table comes from immunoSEQ multiplex PCR, and its TCRdb copy is limited to in-frame clones, with some not included. The data show some 130,000 clones, roughly 80% seen once. The material sequenced was PBMCs. Every receptor here comes from a woman aged 60-70 years in good health and CMV-seronegative.

This clone was picked up one time. This chain joins TRBV15 and TRBJ2-2, with D possibly being TRBD2 (6 bases). In germline, CDR1 is LNHNV, CDR2 YYDKDF (reference sequence). V lost 3 bases to trimming and J lost 5 bases, with 13 bases between them. The CDR3 covers 15 residues. Here the CDR3 reads CATSRARGDTGELFF. Written as DNA, the CDR3 is TGTGCCACCAGCAGGGCGCGCGGGGATACCGGGGAGCTGTTTTTT.

Comment on this clone: The junction does not match germline at one end; this may be a read error. CDR3 in amino acids: CASSGTSGGAYGQYF. The CDR3 DNA reads as TGTGCCAGCAGTGGAACTAGCGGGGGTGCCTACGGGCAGTACTTC. The V gene is TRBV6-1, the J gene TRBJ2-7, with 11 nucleotides matching TRBD2. CDR1 is MNHNS and CDR2 is SASEGT in the germline V gene. This CDR3 has 15 amino acids.

V and J are TRBV7-2 and TRBJ1-4; D is unresolved. Germline assignment: CDR1 SGHTA and CDR2 FQGNSA. The V end lost 3 bases, the J end lost 5 bases, and 10 bases lay between the germline ends. The CDR3 contains 14 residues. The CDR3 coding sequence is TGTGCCAGCAGCTTGGGGAGGACCAATGAAAAACTGTTTTTT. It codes for CASSLGRTNEKLFF.

This clone is a singleton in its sample. The chain employs TRBV5-1 and TRBJ2-3, with TRBD2 identical over 8 bases. This CDR3 is 17 amino acids long. From germline, CDR1 is SGHRS and CDR2 YFSETQ. V lost 2 bases to trimming and J lost 2 bases; unmatched junction nucleotides: 10. This CDR3 reads CASSLTISGTPTDTQYF. The CDR3 DNA reads as TGCGCCAGCAGCTTAACCATTAGCGGGACACCCACAGATACGCAGTATTTT.

The chain is built from TRBV4-2 and TRBJ2-1; 8 nucleotides agree with TRBD2. The J segment lost 4 bases and the V segment lost 5 bases, leaving 13 bases of the junction unmatched. Germline values: CDR1 LGHNA, CDR2 YNFKEQ. The length of the CDR3 is 17 residues. CDR3 residues: CASSTKSIAGSYNEQFF. CDR3 bases: TGTGCCAGCAGCACCAAATCAATAGCGGGGAGTTACAATGAGCAGTTCTTC.

The chain recombines TRBV5-6 with TRBJ1-1, with TRBD1 matching 11 bases. This CDR3 is 16 amino acids long. Germline CDR1 SGHDT, CDR2 YYEEEE. Germline trimming cut 4 bases from V and 0 bases from J; bases unmatched to any gene: 5. The CDR3 coding sequence is TGTGCCAGCAGCACCGGGACAGGGGGGGTGAACACTGAAGCTTTCTTT. Its protein product is CASSTGTGGVNTEAFF.

The chain carries TRBV30 and TRBJ1-4; possible D gene TRBD1, 5 bases. The V and J ends lost 1 base and 7 bases respectively, with 13 bases between them. Germline V gives CDR1 GTSNPN, CDR2 SVGIG (reference sequence). The CDR3 runs 14 residues. In DNA form, the CDR3 reads TGTGCCTGGAGTGCGGGGCTGGGGGGTGAAAAACTGTTTTTT. This translates into CAWSAGLGGEKLFF.

The chain is built from TRBV29-1 and TRBJ2-7; D remains unclear. In germline, CDR1 is SQVTM, CDR2 ANQGSEA. V lost 7 bases and J 4 bases, leaving 14 bases between the germline ends. The CDR3 length is 12 residues. The CDR3 nucleotides read TGCAGCGCTCGTGGGCTGCAATACGAGCAGTACTTC. Protein product: CSARGLQYEQYF.

The rearrangement links TRBV7-9 to TRBJ2-7; 11 bases match TRBD2. This CDR3 is 15 amino acids long. Losses at the gene ends were 5 bases for V and 6 bases for J; bases not matched to a gene: 9. The germline V gene encodes CDR1 SEHNR and CDR2 FQNEAQ (reference sequence). The CDR3 region has the DNA TGTGCCAGCAGCATACAGACTAGCGGGACCGCCGAGCAGTACTTC. It codes for CASSIQTSGTAEQYF.

V is TRBV10-2 and J is TRBJ2-5, with D maybe TRBD1 (5 bases). The length of the CDR3 is 14 residues. Deletions cut 6 bases from V and 4 bases from J, with 15 bases between. Germline CDR1 is WSHSY and CDR2 is SAAADI. The chain's CDR3 is CASRPGWGGETQYF. The CDR3 bases are TGCGCCAGCAGGCCCGGCTGGGGCGGAGAGACCCAGTACTTC.

The V and J genes are TRBV5-1 and TRBJ2-7; a weak D match, TRBD1 (6 bases). Germline V gene lookup returns CDR1 SGHRS and CDR2 YFSETQ. The CDR3 spans 13 residues. The V end was cut by 2 bases, the J end by 3 bases, with 9 bases between. CDR3 region: CASSLRDNYEQYF. In nucleotides, the CDR3 is TGCGCCAGCAGCTTAAGGGACAACTACGAGCAGTACTTC.

This chain joins TRBV19 and TRBJ2-7; perhaps TRBD1 as D (6 bases). This CDR3 is 13 amino acids long. Germline V CDR1 and CDR2: LNHDA, SQIVND (reference sequence). V was pared by 2 bases and J by 1 base, with 6 bases between. The CDR3 sequence is CASSITGSYEQYF. The CDR3 nucleotides read TGTGCCAGTAGTATAACAGGGTCCTACGAGCAGTACTTC. The variable domain in full, with the rest retrieved from reference TRBV19 and TRBJ2-7, is DGGITQSPKYLFRKEGQNVTLSCEQNLNHDAMYWYRQDPGQGLRLIYYSQIVNDFQKGDIAEGYSVSREKKESFPLTVTSAQKNPTAFYLCASSITGSYEQYFGPGTRLTVT.

The gene calls are TRBV4-1 and TRBJ1-4; no clear D. This CDR3 spans 15 amino acids. The germline V gene has CDR1 MGHRA and CDR2 YSYEKL. V was shortened by 4 bases and J by 1 base, with 10 bases between the two germline ends. Here the CDR3 reads CASSRTAGTNEKLFF. The CDR3 nucleotides are TGCGCCAGCAGCCGTACAGCGGGAACTAATGAAAAACTGTTTTTT.

This chain joins TRBV18 and TRBJ1-4, with TRBD1 matching over 7 bases. The ends lost 3 bases at V and 8 bases at J; junction bases unmatched: 9. Per germline, CDR1 KGHSH and CDR2 LQKENI. The CDR3 covers 15 residues. CDR3 protein: CASSPGRSGGEKLFF. The CDR3 DNA is TGTGCCAGCTCACCGGGACGCTCAGGGGGGGAAAAACTGTTTTTT.

V is TRBV19 and J is TRBJ1-2; D is possibly TRBD1 (6 bases). Trimming left V 3 bases short and J 4 bases short, with 18 bases between. The CDR3 sequence is 16 residues long. CDR1 and CDR2 (germline): LNHDA, SQIVND (reference sequence). The CDR3 DNA sequence: TGTGCCAGTAGTATGATGACAGGTGCAACTCCCTATGGCTACACCTTC. It encodes CASSMMTGATPYGYTF.

This clone occurred a few times. This chain connects TRBV28 to TRBJ2-3; 12 bases line up with TRBD2. The CDR3 totals 18 residues. The germline V gene has CDR1 MDHEN and CDR2 SYDVKM. The trim removed 6 bases at V and 8 bases at J, leaving 18 bases unmatched. The CDR3 loop reads CASSRPRRTSGKLGTQYF. In nucleotides, the CDR3 is TGTGCCAGCAGCCGCCCCAGGCGGACTAGCGGGAAATTAGGTACGCAGTATTTT.

This clone was picked up a small number of times. The rearrangement links TRBV28 to TRBJ1-3, with D hard to call. Germline V gene lookup returns CDR1 MDHEN and CDR2 SYDVKM. V was clipped by 6 bases and J by 0 bases, with 18 bases between them. The length of the CDR3 is 17 residues. The CDR3 DNA reads TGTGCCAGCAGAATAGCGGACCGGAAACACTCTGGAAACACCATATATTTT. The encoded protein is CASRIADRKHSGNTIYF.

This clone was found a few times. The gene calls are TRBV10-2 and TRBJ1-5; 7 positions agree with TRBD1. The CDR3 consists of 14 residues. V dropped 6 bases and J dropped 7; count of bases not matched to a gene: 9. Germline assignment: CDR1 WSHSY and CDR2 SAAADI. The DNA of the CDR3 is TGCGCCAGCAGCCTCGACAGGGCGGGACAGCCCCAGCATTTT. This codes for CASSLDRAGQPQHF.

The gene calls are TRBV9 and TRBJ2-5; 16 nucleotides agree with TRBD2. The CDR3 is made up of 20 amino acids. Germline CDR1 is SGDLS and CDR2 is YYNGEE. V gave up 3 bases and J gave up 2 bases; unmatched junction bases: 13. CDR3 protein: CASSAHAGTSGRAGQETQYF. Written as DNA, the CDR3 is TGTGCCAGCAGCGCACATGCCGGGACTAGCGGGAGGGCCGGGCAAGAGACCCAGTACTTC.

The chain links TRBV5-1 to TRBJ2-1; tentatively, D is TRBD2 (7 bases). The germline V gene encodes CDR1 SGHRS and CDR2 YFSETQ. The CDR3 totals 14 residues. V lost 7 bases, J lost 4 bases, and 15 bases lay in between. Here the CDR3 reads CASAGGGGYNEQFF. CDR3 DNA sequence: TGCGCCAGCGCAGGAGGGGGGGGATACAATGAGCAGTTCTTC.

This chain connects TRBV14 to TRBJ1-2; 10 bases map to TRBD1. The CDR3 runs 14 residues. V lost 3 bases, J lost 8 bases, and 6 bases stayed unmatched. Germline lookup yields CDR1 SGHDN and CDR2 FVKESK. The CDR3 region has the DNA TGTGCCAGCAGCCATCCCGGACAGGGGGGAGGCTACACCTTC. Translated: CASSHPGQGGGYTF.

The chain uses TRBV28 and TRBJ2-7; 9 bases are a match to TRBD2. The CDR3 is 15 amino acids. The J segment lost 6 bases and the V segment lost 5 bases, leaving 11 bases of the junction unmatched. Per the germline V gene, CDR1 is MDHEN and CDR2 is SYDVKM. Written as DNA, the CDR3 is TGTGCCAGCAGTAGACCTGGCGGGAGGGCACTCGAGCAGTACTTC. Residues: CASSRPGGRALEQYF.

The chain carries TRBV2 and TRBJ2-3; 10 nucleotides match TRBD2. The CDR3 is 14 amino acids. Trimming at V came to 7 bases and at J to 7 bases, leaving 8 bases not matched to a gene. Germline CDR1 and CDR2: SNHLY and FYNNEI. In nucleotides, the CDR3 is TGTGCCAGCACACCGGGACTAGCGCCGCATACGCAGTATTTT. Translated: CASTPGLAPHTQYF.

V is TRBV11-2 and J is TRBJ2-7; D is uncertain. V lost 1 base, J lost 2 bases, and 15 bases lay in between. The CDR3 extends over 16 amino acids. Germline V gene lookup returns CDR1 SGHAT and CDR2 FQNNGV. The chain's CDR3 is CASSLGPGDLTYEQYF. CDR3 nucleotides: TGTGCCAGCAGCTTAGGTCCGGGTGACCTTACCTACGAGCAGTACTTC.

V is TRBV2 and J is TRBJ2-5, with D possibly being TRBD2 (5 bases). The CDR3 runs 13 residues. The germline gives CDR1 SNHLY, CDR2 FYNNEI. V lost 4 bases to trimming and J lost 5 bases, with 11 bases between them. DNA for the CDR3: TGTGCCAGCAGTGCCCGGGGATTGGAGACCCAGTACTTC. Amino acid sequence: CASSARGLETQYF.

Notes on this clone: Other DNA variants within this sample encode the same CDR3. V and J are TRBV6-1 and TRBJ2-3; 9 bases are shared with TRBD2. With V trimmed by 6 bases and J by 1 base, 2 bases remained unmatched. The CDR3 contains 14 residues. Germline CDR1 and CDR2: MNHNS and SASEGT. This CDR3 is CASRGLAGTDTQYF. CDR3 coding DNA: TGTGCCAGCAGGGGACTAGCAGGCACAGATACGCAGTATTTT.

This clone turned up a few times. V is TRBV7-3 and J is TRBJ1-1; tentatively, D is TRBD1 (5 bases). Trimming removed 4 bases at V and 1 base at J, with 13 bases between. CDR1 and CDR2 (germline): SGHTA, FQGTGA. This CDR3 spans 15 amino acids. DNA of the CDR3: TGTGCCAGCAGCTCGGCGGGACTGCCGAACACTGAAGCTTTCTTT. Amino acid sequence: CASSSAGLPNTEAFF. Using reference TRBV7-3 and TRBJ1-1 for the parts outside the CDR3, the full variable domain is GAGVSQTPSNKVTEKGKYVELRCDPISGHTALYWYRQSLGQGPEFLIYFQGTGAADDSGLPNDRFFAVRPEGSVSTLKIQRTERGDSAVYLCASSSAGLPNTEAFFGQGTRLTVV.